Following are 7 T cell receptor beta chains from one sample sequenced in a study of response to subunit inactivated influenza vaccine (dated by TCRdb to the late 2010s). The library was made by RT-PCR. The instrument given in TCRdb is Illumina HiSeq 2500. In TCRdb, the public reads were trimmed at Q25 with fastp and aligned with MiXCR, with productive beta chains retained. Duplicate CDR3 protein sequences are folded into a single record with the most common DNA and genes. The sample table holds hundreds of thousands of distinct CDR3 sequences, of which around a sixth were seen once. The ten largest clones take up around 10% of the sample. The sequenced sample was PBMCs from blood, obtained roughly 12 days after vaccination. These receptors all come from a man aged 45 to 65 who received an inactivated influenza vaccine. Donor details come from another sample of the same person, matched by shared clones.

This rearrangement joins TRBV7-2 to TRBJ2-7; 13 bases are shared with TRBD2. Germline V lookup: CDR1 SGHTA, CDR2 FQGNSA. V trimming: 7 bases; J trimming: 1 base; junction bases outside the gene matches: 10. The CDR3 length is 17 residues. The CDR3 coding sequence is TGTGCCAGCATCCCGACTAGCGGGAGGTTGGGATCCTACGAGCAGTACTTC. Residues: CASIPTSGRLGSYEQYF.

The rearrangement uses TRBV12-3 or TRBV12-4 and TRBJ2-7; TRBD1 matches 11 bases. The CDR3 totals 16 residues. The J segment lost 4 bases and the V segment lost 6 bases, leaving 11 bases of the junction unmatched. This CDR3 is CASSYPRGQGAYEQYF. The CDR3 DNA reads TGTGCCAGCAGCTACCCGCGAGGACAGGGGGCGTACGAGCAGTACTTC.

The chain recombines TRBV7-2 with TRBJ2-3, with TRBD2 as a possible D gene (6 bases). The CDR3 runs to 14 residues. V lost 2 bases and J 6 bases, leaving 12 bases between the germline ends. Germline CDR1 and CDR2: SGHTA and FQGNSA. CDR3 DNA sequence: TGTGCCAGCAGCTTACTACTTGGGAGGGATACGCAGTATTTT. This encodes CASSLLLGRDTQYF.

The chain joins TRBV7-2 to TRBJ2-5; 8 positions agree with TRBD2. The CDR3 consists of 17 residues. J gave up 7 bases and V 5 bases, and 18 bases lay outside the gene matches. Per germline, CDR1 SGHTA and CDR2 FQGNSA. This CDR3 is CASSRSSGGGTSLTQYF. The DNA for the CDR3 is TGTGCCAGCAGCCGATCATCCGGGGGGGGGACGTCCTTGACCCAGTACTTC.

V gene TRBV6-6 combines with J gene TRBJ2-1; D may be TRBD1 (5 bases). The germline V gene has CDR1 MNHNY and CDR2 SVGAGI (reference sequence). This CDR3 has 11 amino acids. V shed 5 bases and J shed 12 bases, with 11 bases lying between them. DNA for the CDR3: TGTGCCAGCAGTGCCGTTCAGGGGCAGTTCTTC. Translated, it gives CASSAVQGQFF.

V usage is TRBV5-5 and J usage is TRBJ2-7, with 11 nucleotides matching TRBD2. The V gene end was trimmed by 0 bases and the J gene end by 4 bases; junction bases not matched to a gene: 12. The CDR3 extends over 18 amino acids. CDR1 SGHKS and CDR2 YYEKEE come from the germline V gene (reference sequence). The CDR3 region is CASSLVSSGGARQYEQYF. CDR3 bases: TGTGCCAGCAGCTTGGTCAGTAGCGGGGGGGCCAGGCAATACGAGCAGTACTTC.

The sample holds a few counts of this clonotype. This chain links TRBV7-2 with TRBJ2-7, with 12 bases that match TRBD2. CDR3 length: 15 residues. With 4 bases clipped from V and 4 bases from J, the junction kept 5 bases outside the gene matches. Germline V lookup: CDR1 SGHTA, CDR2 FQGNSA. CDR3 DNA: TGTGCCAGCAGCTCACCCGGGACTAGCGGGTACGAGCAGTACTTC. Translating it yields CASSSPGTSGYEQYF. Variable domain in full (rest from reference TRBV7-2 and TRBJ2-7): GAGVSQSPSNKVTEKGKDVELRCDPISGHTALYWYRQSLGQGLEFLIYFQGNSAPDKSGLPSDRFSAERTGGSVSTLTIQRTQQEDSAVYLCASSSPGTSGYEQYFGPGTRLTVT.